A single sample is the source of the 19 T cell receptor beta chains below, sequenced in a study of T cells in Graves' hyperthyroidism and ophthalmopathy. Amplified regions were TCR beta CDR3 sequences from RNA transcripts. A set of HTBI primers served as the primers for a first-round RT-PCR of the TCR CDR3. TCRdb reprocessed the multiplex PCR reads with MiXCR, giving one entry per CDR3 protein. The sample shows under 350,000 distinct CDR3 sequences, approximately 14% of them seen only once. Sequencing was performed on blood. These receptors were taken from a middle-aged woman with Graves' ophthalmopathy.

This clonotype was counted many times. The chain carries TRBV2 and TRBJ1-2; weak D call: TRBD1 (6 bases). Between the trimmed V and J ends, which lost 4 bases and 7 bases, there was a span of 28 bases. Looked up from germline, CDR1 is SNHLY and CDR2 is FYNNEI. The CDR3 length is 18 residues. The DNA of the CDR3 is TGTGCCAGCAGTGCAAACAGGGACTTCGAAAGGCCCCGGTCTGGCTACACCTTC. Protein sequence: CASSANRDFERPRSGYTF.

In regard to this clonotype: This clone may be a read error of a much larger clone one base away. The J gene is TRBJ2-6, the V gene TRBV12-3 or TRBV12-4, with 7 bases fitting TRBD1. This CDR3 is 18 amino acids long. The J segment lost 0 bases and the V segment lost 6 bases, leaving 11 bases of the junction unmatched. CDR3 amino acids: CASRFPTGPSSGANVLTF. DNA for the CDR3: TGTGCCAGCAGGTTCCCGACAGGGCCCAGCTCTGGGGCCAACGTCCTGACTTTC.

This clonotype was counted ten times or more. The chain links TRBV2 to TRBJ2-3; D is perhaps TRBD2 (5 bases). Germline V gene sequence: CDR1 SNHLY, CDR2 FYNNEI. The CDR3 runs 9 residues. Trimming shortened V by 10 bases and J by 9 bases, and 8 bases separated the two germline ends. The CDR3 reads CATGVTQYF. For the CDR3, the DNA is TGTGCCACCGGGGTAACGCAGTATTTT.

Many counts were recorded for this clonotype. The V gene is TRBV30, the J gene TRBJ1-1; D unclear. Germline V gene data show CDR1 as GTSNPN and CDR2 as SVGIG (reference sequence). The CDR3 runs to 13 residues. V lost 1 base, J lost 5 bases, and 11 bases lay in between. The CDR3 nucleotides read TGTGCCTGGAGTGACGGCGTAGGGACTGAAGCTTTCTTT. This codes for CAWSDGVGTEAFF.

Ten or more counts support this clonotype. The V and J genes are TRBV27 and TRBJ1-1; D gene ambiguous. CDR1 and CDR2 (germline): MNHEY, SMNVEV (reference sequence). The CDR3 runs to 13 residues. V was pared by 5 bases and J by 0 bases, with 7 bases between. The chain's CDR3 is CASSGLMNTEAFF. Here the CDR3 DNA reads TGTGCCAGCAGTGGCCTCATGAACACTGAAGCTTTCTTT.

The V call is TRBV14, the J call TRBJ2-5; 16 bases are a match to TRBD2. CDR1 and CDR2 from the germline V gene are SGHDN and FVKESK. V lost 0 bases and J lost 1; bases outside the gene matches: 14. The CDR3 contains 22 residues. The CDR3 coding sequence is TGTGCCAGCAGCCAAGAGACCCTTTACGGGACTAGCGGGAGGGGGATCCAAGAGACCCAGTACTTC. Its translation is CASSQETLYGTSGRGIQETQYF. Full variable domain (remainder filled in from reference TRBV14 and TRBJ2-5): EAGVTQFPSHSVIEKGQTVTLRCDPISGHDNLYWYRRVMGKEIKFLLHFVKESKQDESGMPNNRFLAERTGGTYSTLKVQPAELEDSGVYFCASSQETLYGTSGRGIQETQYFGPGTRLLVL.

This clonotype has at least ten counts. The CDR3 spells CASSLSGQDSNQPQHF. In nucleotides, the CDR3 is TGTGCCAGCAGTTTATCAGGGCAGGATAGCAATCAGCCCCAGCATTTT. The chain couples TRBV27 to TRBJ1-5; D gene unclear. The CDR3 is made up of 16 amino acids. CDR1 is MNHEY, CDR2 SMNVEV, per germline (reference sequence). The V end was cut by 0 bases, the J end by 0 bases, with 9 bases between.

The table lists this clonotype with many counts. This sequence joins TRBV20-1 and TRBJ2-5; D is perhaps TRBD1 or TRBD2 (5 bases each). V lost 6 bases, J lost 1 base, and 18 bases lay in between. The CDR3 sequence is 15 residues long. Germline V CDR1 and CDR2: DFQATT, SNEGSKA (reference sequence). The CDR3: CSARERDGVQETQYF. In DNA, the CDR3 is TGCAGTGCCCGTGAACGGGACGGAGTCCAAGAGACCCAGTACTTC.

The genes are TRBV6-1 and TRBJ1-4; D gene uncertain. V lost 6 bases and J lost 4, with 15 bases in between. Germline CDR1 and CDR2: MNHNS and SASEGT. The length of the CDR3 is 15 residues. This CDR3 is CASSAALLGNEKLFF. CDR3 bases: TGTGCCAGCAGCGCAGCCCTCTTGGGTAATGAAAAACTGTTTTTT.

Many counts were recorded for this clonotype. The chain employs TRBV6-5 and TRBJ2-4; a possible D gene is TRBD1 (6 bases). The CDR3 is 15 amino acids. Germline V gene sequence: CDR1 MNHEY, CDR2 SVGAGI. With 2 bases removed from V and 5 bases from J, the gap between germline ends came to 13 bases. CDR3 region: CASSYKFEGENIQYF. As DNA, the CDR3 is TGTGCCAGCAGTTACAAATTTGAGGGGGAAAACATTCAGTACTTC.

This clonotype was seen repeatedly, ten times or more. The rearrangement links TRBV18 to TRBJ1-1; the match to TRBD1 covers 10 bases. With V trimmed by 4 bases and J by 8 bases, 4 bases remained unmatched. The CDR3 sequence is 13 residues long. CDR1 is KGHSH, CDR2 LQKENI, per germline. The DNA for the CDR3 is TGTGCCAGCTCACGGGACAGGGGAAGCGAAGCTTTCTTT. This codes for CASSRDRGSEAFF.

Of note for this clonotype: A clone one base away is much larger, so this may be a read error. The rearrangement uses TRBV20-1 and TRBJ2-1; D unresolved. Germline CDR1 reads DFQATT; CDR2 reads SNEGSKA (reference sequence). This CDR3 comprises 12 residues. The CDR3 loop is CSAREQYNEQSF. The CDR3, as DNA: TGCAGTGCTAGAGAACAGTACAATGAGCAGTCCTTC.

The chain combines TRBV29-1 with TRBJ2-1; tentative D call: TRBD1 (6 bases). Trimming stripped 7 bases from V and 7 bases from J, with 14 bases between. The CDR3 has 12 residues. CDR1 and CDR2 from the germline V gene are SQVTM and ANQGSEA. The chain's CDR3 is CSGGLVANEQFF. CDR3 nucleotide sequence: TGCAGCGGGGGGCTAGTAGCGAATGAGCAGTTCTTC.

J is TRBJ1-1 and V is TRBV10-1; 9 nucleotides align to TRBD1. With 4 bases clipped from V and 4 bases from J, the junction kept 7 bases outside the gene matches. The CDR3 spans 15 residues. Germline lookup yields CDR1 WNHNN and CDR2 SYGVQD (reference sequence). Here the CDR3 DNA reads TGCGCCAGCAGTGGGACAGGGGACCGCGCCACTGAAGCTTTCTTT. It translates to CASSGTGDRATEAFF.

J is TRBJ2-7 and V is TRBV2, with TRBD1 identical over 8 bases. The germline V gene has CDR1 SNHLY and CDR2 FYNNEI. The CDR3 consists of 13 residues. The V segment lost 7 bases and the J segment 5 bases; nucleotides outside the gene matches: 7. The CDR3 is CASIAQGAHEQYF. The CDR3 nucleotides read TGTGCCAGCATTGCGCAGGGGGCCCACGAGCAGTACTTC.

This clonotype showed up many times. V and J are TRBV24-1 and TRBJ2-1; tentative D call: TRBD1 (6 bases). Trimming took off 4 bases at V and 7 bases at J, with 13 bases between the two ends. Per the germline V gene, CDR1 is KGHDR and CDR2 is SFDVKD. The CDR3 is 14 residues long. The CDR3 region has the DNA TGTGCCACCAGTGAGAACAGGGTAGGGAATGAGCAGTTCTTC. It is translated as CATSENRVGNEQFF.

This clonotype was observed many times. The V gene is TRBV10-2, the J gene TRBJ1-5; a possible D gene is TRBD1 (6 bases). Per germline, CDR1 WSHSY and CDR2 SAAADI. This CDR3 region has 14 residues. V lost 10 bases, J lost 6 bases, and 19 bases lay in between. The CDR3 loop reads CANSPWEGGQPQHF. The CDR3 bases are TGCGCCAACTCCCCATGGGAGGGGGGTCAGCCCCAGCATTTT.

This clonotype was counted many times. The gene calls are TRBV27 and TRBJ2-2, with TRBD2 matching over 10 bases. Germline V lookup: CDR1 MNHEY, CDR2 SMNVEV (reference sequence). Trimming at V came to 5 bases and at J to 1 base, leaving 1 base not matched to a gene. The CDR3 covers 15 residues. Here the CDR3 DNA reads TGTGCCAGCAGTATAGCGGGAGGGAACACCGGGGAGCTGTTTTTT. As protein: CASSIAGGNTGELFF.

This clonotype was counted at least ten times. The chain uses TRBV28 and TRBJ2-1, with TRBD2 as a possible D gene (5 bases). Germline V lookup: CDR1 MDHEN, CDR2 SYDVKM. There are 10 residues in the CDR3. Trimming pared 8 bases from V and 8 bases from J, leaving 7 bases between. The CDR3 reads CASRDHEQFF. The CDR3 bases are TGTGCCAGCCGGGATCATGAGCAGTTCTTC.